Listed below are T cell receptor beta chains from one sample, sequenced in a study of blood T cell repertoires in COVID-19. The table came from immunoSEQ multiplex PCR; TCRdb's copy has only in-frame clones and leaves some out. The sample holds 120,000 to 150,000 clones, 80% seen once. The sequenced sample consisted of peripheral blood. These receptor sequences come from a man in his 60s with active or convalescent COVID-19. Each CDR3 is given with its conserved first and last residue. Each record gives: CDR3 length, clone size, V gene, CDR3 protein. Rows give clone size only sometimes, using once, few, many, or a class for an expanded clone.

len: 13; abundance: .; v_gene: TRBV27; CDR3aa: CASSYYKNTEAFF
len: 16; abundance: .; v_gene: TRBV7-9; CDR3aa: CASSLGHVNYNSPLHF
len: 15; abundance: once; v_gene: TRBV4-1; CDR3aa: CASSLLGGVQETQYF
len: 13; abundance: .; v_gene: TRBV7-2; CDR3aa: CASSLTLAGTQYF
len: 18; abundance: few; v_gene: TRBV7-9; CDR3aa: CASSSGTSGLSGANVLTF
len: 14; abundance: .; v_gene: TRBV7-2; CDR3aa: CASSTRQGANEQFF
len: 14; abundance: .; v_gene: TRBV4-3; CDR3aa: CASSSGQGTDTQYF
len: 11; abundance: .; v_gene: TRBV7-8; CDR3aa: CASSPRETQYF
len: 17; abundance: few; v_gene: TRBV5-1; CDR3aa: CASSRSPGGLRTGELFF
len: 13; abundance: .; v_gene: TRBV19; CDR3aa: CASSTVQVRWLFF
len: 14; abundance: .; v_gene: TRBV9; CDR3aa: CASSVRGGTDTQYF
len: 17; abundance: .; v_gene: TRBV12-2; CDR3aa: CASRSQTERSYNSPLHF
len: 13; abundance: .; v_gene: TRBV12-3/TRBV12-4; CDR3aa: CASRRGQVGRVYF
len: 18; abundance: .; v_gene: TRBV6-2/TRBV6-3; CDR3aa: CASSYIFSSGVSNQPQHF
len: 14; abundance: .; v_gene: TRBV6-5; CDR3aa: CASSSRAAIQPQHF
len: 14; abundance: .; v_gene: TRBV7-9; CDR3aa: CASSSLSGRTEAFF
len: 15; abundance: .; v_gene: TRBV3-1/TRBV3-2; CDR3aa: CASSPTGTSSDTQYF
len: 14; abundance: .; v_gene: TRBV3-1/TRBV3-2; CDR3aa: CASSRGLQGDEQFF
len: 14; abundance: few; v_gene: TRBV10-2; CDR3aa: CASSESVVNQPQHF
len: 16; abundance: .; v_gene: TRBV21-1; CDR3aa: CASSTPSPGRDYGYTF
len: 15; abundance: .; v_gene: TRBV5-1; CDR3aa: CASSLGQGFSYEQYF
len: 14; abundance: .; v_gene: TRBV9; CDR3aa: CASSDPGSTDTQYF
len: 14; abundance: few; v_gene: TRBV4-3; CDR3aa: CASSRGQRNYGYTF
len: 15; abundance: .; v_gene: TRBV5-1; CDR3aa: CASSLDRAENQPQHF
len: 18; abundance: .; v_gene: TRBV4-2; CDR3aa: CASSRGLAGDLSTDTQYF
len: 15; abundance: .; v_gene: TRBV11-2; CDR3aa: CASSLLRQGDSPLHF
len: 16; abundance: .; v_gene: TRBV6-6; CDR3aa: CASSPQGPPMNTEAFF
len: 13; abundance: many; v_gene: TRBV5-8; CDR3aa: CASRGRGYNEQFF
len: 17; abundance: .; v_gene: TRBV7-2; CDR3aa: CASSLAWGPYSNQPQHF